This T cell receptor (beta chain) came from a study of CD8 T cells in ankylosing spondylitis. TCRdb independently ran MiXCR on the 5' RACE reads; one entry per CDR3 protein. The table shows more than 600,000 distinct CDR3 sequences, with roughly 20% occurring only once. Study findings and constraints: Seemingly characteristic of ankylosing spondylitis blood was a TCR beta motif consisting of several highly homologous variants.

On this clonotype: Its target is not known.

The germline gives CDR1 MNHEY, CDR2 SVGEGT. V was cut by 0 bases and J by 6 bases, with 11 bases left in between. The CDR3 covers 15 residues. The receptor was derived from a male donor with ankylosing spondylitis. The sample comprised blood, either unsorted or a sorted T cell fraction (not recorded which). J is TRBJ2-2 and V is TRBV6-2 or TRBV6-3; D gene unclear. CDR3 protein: CASSYSQGEAGELFF. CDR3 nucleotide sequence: TGTGCCAGCAGTTACTCTCAAGGTGAAGCCGGGGAGCTGTTTTTT.